These 20 T cell receptor beta chains were sequenced from one sample in a study of early T cells in non-severe SARS-CoV-2 infection. MiXCR, run by TCRdb on the 5' RACE reads, gives a single entry per CDR3 protein. The sample yields approximately 29,000 distinct CDR3 sequences, 5.8% seen once. The sequencing sample was made of whole blood. These receptor sequences come from an adult who was a healthcare worker with PCR-confirmed SARS-CoV-2 infection or an uninfected control (not recorded which).

This clonotype was detected a few times. The gene calls are TRBV20-1 and TRBJ1-6, with TRBD1 matching over 8 bases. Germline V gives CDR1 DFQATT, CDR2 SNEGSKA (reference sequence). Losses at the gene ends were 6 bases for V and 7 bases for J; bases not matched to a gene: 11. This CDR3 has 15 amino acids. CDR3 coding DNA: TGCAGTGCACCCGGTGACAGGGGAGGGAATTCACCCCTCCACTTT. Its protein product is CSAPGDRGGNSPLHF.

This clonotype was counted at least ten times. This chain joins TRBV7-2 and TRBJ2-1; no definite D call. The CDR3 runs to 15 residues. Germline V lookup: CDR1 SGHTA, CDR2 FQGNSA. Trimming left V 2 bases short and J 4 bases short, with 12 bases between. The CDR3 sequence: CASSLRADGYNEQFF. In nucleotides, the CDR3 is TGTGCCAGCAGCTTAAGAGCCGACGGATACAATGAGCAGTTCTTC.

The chain has TRBV28 and TRBJ2-7; possibly TRBD1 for D (6 bases). Germline V lookup: CDR1 MDHEN, CDR2 SYDVKM. This CDR3 region has 13 residues. With 6 bases removed from V and 2 bases from J, the gap between germline ends came to 11 bases. CDR3: CASRTTGPYEQYF. The CDR3 DNA reads as TGTGCCAGCAGAACGACAGGTCCCTACGAGCAGTACTTC.

This clonotype was counted many times. The chain combines TRBV4-3 with TRBJ1-2; D is unresolved. The CDR3 contains 17 residues. Trimming pared 0 bases from V and 1 base from J, leaving 15 bases between. From germline, CDR1 is LGHNA and CDR2 YSLEER. DNA of the CDR3: TGCGCCAGCAGCCAAGAGTCGTCTTCGGCTTTTAACTATGGCTACACCTTC. Translated, it gives CASSQESSSAFNYGYTF.

The rearrangement links TRBV7-3 to TRBJ2-4; 7 bases agree with TRBD1. Trimming at V came to 5 bases and at J to 6 bases, leaving 7 bases not matched to a gene. Looked up from germline, CDR1 is SGHTA and CDR2 is FQGTGA. There are 14 residues in the CDR3. The CDR3 DNA reads as TGTGCCAGCAGCCGAGACAGGGCTGGAAACATTCAGTACTTC. Amino acid sequence: CASSRDRAGNIQYF. Combining the CDR3 with reference TRBV7-3 and TRBJ2-4 gives the whole variable domain GAGVSQTPSNKVTEKGKYVELRCDPISGHTALYWYRQSLGQGPEFLIYFQGTGAADDSGLPNDRFFAVRPEGSVSTLKIQRTERGDSAVYLCASSRDRAGNIQYFGAGTRLSVL.

This clonotype was detected many times. V usage is TRBV28 and J usage is TRBJ2-7, with TRBD2 as a possible D gene (5 bases). Germline V gives CDR1 MDHEN, CDR2 SYDVKM. The CDR3 loop spans 12 amino acids. V shed 3 bases and J shed 5 bases, with 8 bases lying between them. The CDR3 DNA is TGTGCCAGCAGTTTCGGGGAGAACGAGCAGTACTTC. Translated: CASSFGENEQYF.

This clonotype occurred many times. The rearrangement joins TRBV4-3 to TRBJ2-5; a weak D match, TRBD2 (5 bases). CDR1 is LGHNA and CDR2 is YSLEER in the germline V gene. The CDR3 length is 15 residues. Between the trimmed V and J ends, which lost 3 bases and 0 bases, there was a span of 11 bases. The CDR3 reads CASSHQLGYQETQYF. The CDR3 DNA follows: TGCGCCAGCAGCCATCAACTAGGGTACCAAGAGACCCAGTACTTC.

The chain is built from TRBV12-3 or TRBV12-4 and TRBJ1-1, with D possibly being TRBD1 (5 bases). V lost 5 bases, J lost 7 bases, and 17 bases lay in between. This CDR3 region has 14 residues. The CDR3 is CASSQPRTGLEAFF. CDR3 nucleotides: TGTGCCAGCAGTCAGCCTCGAACAGGTCTTGAAGCTTTCTTT.

This clonotype was found many times. The chain couples TRBV12-3 or TRBV12-4 to TRBJ2-1; 10 bases are shared with TRBD2. The J segment lost 3 bases and the V segment lost 6 bases, leaving 5 bases of the junction unmatched. The CDR3 covers 15 residues. CDR3 bases: TGTGCCAGCAGCTCCGGGACTAGCGACTACAATGAGCAGTTCTTC. Its translation is CASSSGTSDYNEQFF.

The chain combines TRBV7-2 with TRBJ2-1; no reliable D call. The CDR3 extends over 13 amino acids. The germline V gene encodes CDR1 SGHTA and CDR2 FQGNSA. V was pared by 3 bases and J by 6 bases, with 9 bases between. CDR3: CASSFLVSNEQFF. In nucleotides, the CDR3 is TGTGCCAGCAGCTTTCTCGTCAGCAATGAGCAGTTCTTC. Complete variable domain (other parts from reference TRBV7-2 and TRBJ2-1): GAGVSQSPSNKVTEKGKDVELRCDPISGHTALYWYRQSLGQGLEFLIYFQGNSAPDKSGLPSDRFSAERTGGSVSTLTIQRTQQEDSAVYLCASSFLVSNEQFFGPGTRLTVL.

This clonotype was detected many times. This chain links TRBV29-1 with TRBJ1-2, with TRBD1 as a possible D gene (6 bases). The CDR3 has 15 residues. Germline V lookup: CDR1 SQVTM, CDR2 ANQGSEA. V was shortened by 3 bases and J by 1 base, with 15 bases between the two germline ends. The CDR3: CSVEIQGLVNYGYTF. The CDR3 region has the DNA TGCAGCGTTGAGATACAGGGACTGGTTAACTATGGCTACACCTTC.

The rearrangement joins TRBV25-1 to TRBJ1-4; maybe TRBD1 (5 bases). V gave up 10 bases and J gave up 6 bases, with 21 bases separating them. The CDR3 sequence is 15 residues long. CDR1 and CDR2 from the germline V gene are MGHDK and SYGVNS. The CDR3, as DNA: TGTGCCACCTCCTCGTGGGGGATTGCGGATGAAAAACTGTTTTTT. Translation: CATSSWGIADEKLFF.

This clonotype was recorded at least ten times. The chain carries TRBV12-3 or TRBV12-4 and TRBJ2-1, with 7 bases fitting TRBD1. CDR3 size: 13 residues. V lost 5 bases, J lost 10 bases, and 8 bases stayed unmatched. CDR3 loop: CASSPPPGQEQFF. Written as DNA, the CDR3 is TGTGCCAGCAGTCCCCCTCCGGGACAGGAGCAGTTCTTC.

This clonotype was counted many times. This chain links TRBV3-1 with TRBJ2-1; no firm D call. CDR1 and CDR2 (germline): LGHDT, YNNKEL (reference sequence). V lost 3 bases to trimming and J lost 12 bases, with 15 bases between them. The CDR3 loop spans 13 amino acids. The CDR3 bases are TGTGCCAGCAGCCACCAACGGGCGTACGGGCAGTTCTTC. Encoded protein: CASSHQRAYGQFF.

This clonotype has at least ten counts. A read error may explain this, as a much larger clone is one base away. The chain is built from TRBV30 and TRBJ2-1, with TRBD2 identical over 7 bases. The CDR3 is made up of 12 amino acids. CDR1 is GTSNPN, CDR2 SVGIG, per germline (reference sequence). The CDR3 DNA reads TGTGCCTGGGTTGGAGGGGACTATGAGCAGCTCTTC. It codes for CAWVGGDYEQLF.

The sample holds many counts of this clonotype. The chain uses TRBV6-2 or TRBV6-3 and TRBJ1-5, with 7 positions matching TRBD1. CDR1 MNHEY and CDR2 SVGEGT come from the germline V gene. The ends lost 5 bases at V and 6 bases at J; junction bases unmatched: 7. This CDR3 is built from 14 residues. For the CDR3, the DNA is TGTGCCAGCAGTCGACCAGACAGGGCTCAGCCCCAGCATTTT. Translating gives CASSRPDRAQPQHF.

This clonotype was recorded at least ten times. The J gene is TRBJ2-7, the V gene TRBV5-4, with 7 bases that match TRBD2. V was pared by 5 bases and J by 0 bases, with 8 bases of the junction left unmatched. The CDR3 has 15 amino acids. Germline loops: CDR1 SGHNT, CDR2 YYREEE (reference sequence). CDR3 sequence: CASSPSGSSSYEQYF. CDR3 in DNA: TGTGCCAGCAGTCCTAGCGGTAGTAGCTCCTACGAGCAGTACTTC.

This clonotype was observed many times. The chain combines TRBV12-3 or TRBV12-4 with TRBJ2-1, with D possibly matching TRBD1 (5 bases). This CDR3 has 14 residues. V was cut by 2 bases and J by 14 bases, with 19 bases left in between. The CDR3 spells CASSLSSLGREKFF. In nucleotides, the CDR3 is TGTGCCAGCAGTTTATCTTCTCTGGGCAGGGAAAAGTTCTTC.

The sample holds many counts of this clonotype. The chain uses TRBV29-1 and TRBJ2-4; 9 bases map to TRBD2. From germline, CDR1 is SQVTM and CDR2 ANQGSEA. The ends lost 4 bases at V and 3 bases at J; junction bases unmatched: 4. The CDR3 runs 14 residues. CDR3 sequence reads: CSVAREGGKNIQYF. The DNA of the CDR3 is TGCAGCGTTGCGCGGGAGGGCGGCAAAAACATTCAGTACTTC. Drawing the rest from reference TRBV29-1 and TRBJ2-4, the complete variable domain is SAVISQKPSRDICQRGTSLTIQCQVDSQVTMMFWYRQQPGQSLTLIATANQGSEATYESGFVIDKFPISRPNLTFSTLTVSNMSPEDSSIYLCSVAREGGKNIQYFGAGTRLSVL.

This clonotype was counted once. One base away lies a much larger clone, so this may be a sequencing read error. The rearrangement uses TRBV4-3 and TRBJ1-6, with unresolved D. Trimming took 1 base from V and 14 from J, leaving 12 bases between them. The CDR3 totals 13 residues. The V gene's germline CDR1 is LGHNA and CDR2 YSLEER. As DNA, the CDR3 is TGCGCCAGCAGCCAAGCCGTGGCGCCGACCCTCCACTTT. Its protein product is CASSQAVAPTLHF.